The 16 T cell receptor beta chains below all came from one sample that was sequenced in a study of blood T cell repertoires in COVID-19. Data came from immunoSEQ multiplex PCR; TCRdb stores just in-frame clones and leaves some out. Of 60,000 to 80,000 clones in the sample, 88% are singletons; the top ten hold 3.5% to 5%. What was sequenced was peripheral blood. Receptors originate from a human donor in a cohort sampled during active COVID-19.

The V and J genes are TRBV2 and TRBJ2-7, with TRBD1 matching over 9 bases. This CDR3 has 15 amino acids. The trim removed 8 bases at V and 3 bases at J, leaving 11 bases unmatched. Germline loops: CDR1 SNHLY, CDR2 FYNNEI. CDR3: CASLKTGGFGYEQYF. Written as DNA, the CDR3 is TGTGCCAGCCTGAAGACAGGGGGTTTCGGCTACGAGCAGTACTTC.

Only a few counts were recorded for this clone. The chain joins TRBV6-6 to TRBJ1-5; D call uncertain. The ends were cut back, 3 bases at V and 1 base at J, with 10 bases in the middle. The CDR3 is 15 residues long. Germline V gene sequence: CDR1 MNHNY, CDR2 SVGAGI (reference sequence). The CDR3 is CASSYSGLSNQPQHF. The CDR3 DNA is TGTGCCAGCAGTTATTCCGGGTTGAGCAATCAGCCCCAGCATTTT.

The CDR3 nucleotides read TGTGCCAGCAGTCGGATTGGGACAGAAGCTTTCTTT. It encodes CASSRIGTEAFF. This chain joins TRBV6-5 and TRBJ1-1, with D maybe TRBD1 (6 bases). Germline values: CDR1 MNHEY, CDR2 SVGAGI. The CDR3 totals 12 residues. The V end was cut by 5 bases, the J end by 8 bases, with 12 bases between.

The chain links TRBV15 to TRBJ2-5; no clear D gene. V gave up 0 bases and J gave up 1 base, with 9 bases separating them. The CDR3 extends over 15 amino acids. CDR1 and CDR2 from the germline V gene are LNHNV and YYDKDF (reference sequence). CDR3 bases: TGTGCCACCAGCAGAGATCGTCTATTCCAAGAGACCCAGTACTTC. Residues: CATSRDRLFQETQYF.

In its sample, this clone was seen once. The chain is built from TRBV11-2 and TRBJ1-2, with D unclear. Germline CDR1 reads SGHAT; CDR2 reads FQNNGV. This CDR3 has 15 amino acids. V gave up 0 bases and J gave up 0 bases, with 8 bases separating them. CDR3 amino acids: CASSLEATPNYGYTF. CDR3 DNA sequence: TGTGCCAGCAGCTTAGAAGCAACGCCTAACTATGGCTACACCTTC.

The rearrangement links TRBV6-1 to TRBJ1-4, with unresolved D. Trimming shortened V by 2 bases and J by 7 bases, and 5 bases separated the two germline ends. Germline CDR1 and CDR2: MNHNS and SASEGT. The CDR3 length is 12 residues. CDR3 residues: CASSEFREKLFF. The CDR3 DNA reads TGTGCCAGCAGTGAATTCCGTGAAAAACTGTTTTTT.

The J gene is TRBJ2-7, the V gene TRBV4-2; possibly TRBD1 for D (6 bases). The germline CDR1 and CDR2 sequences are LGHNA and YNFKEQ. Trimming took 3 bases from V and 6 from J, leaving 18 bases between them. The CDR3 spans 15 residues. The CDR3 nucleotides are TGTGCCAGCAGCCACCTGGCGGCTGAAGGGGGCGAGCAGTACTTC. It specifies CASSHLAAEGGEQYF.

This clone was recorded once. The same CDR3 is also encoded by other DNA sequences in this sample. This chain connects TRBV3-1 (or the pseudogene TRBV3-2) to TRBJ2-6; TRBD1 matches at 9 bases. The germline V gene has CDR1 LGHDT and CDR2 YNNKEL (reference sequence). CDR3 length equals 18 residues. The V gene end was trimmed by 4 bases and the J gene end by 1 base; junction bases not matched to a gene: 8. CDR3 loop: CASSPTGTGSSGANVLTF. For the CDR3, the DNA is TGTGCCAGCAGCCCAACCGGGACAGGGTCTTCTGGGGCCAACGTCCTGACTTTC.

V usage is TRBV7-9 and J usage is TRBJ1-1, with D possibly TRBD1 on 5 matching bases. Germline lookup yields CDR1 SEHNR and CDR2 FQNEAQ (reference sequence). V was cut by 3 bases and J by 1 base, with 9 bases left in between. The CDR3 spans 14 residues. As DNA, the CDR3 is TGTGCCAGCAGCTTGGGGAGGGGGAACACTGAAGCTTTCTTT. Residues: CASSLGRGNTEAFF.

This sequence joins TRBV4-1 and TRBJ1-6; 8 bases line up with TRBD1. Germline trimming cut 1 base from V and 9 bases from J; bases unmatched to any gene: 5. This CDR3 is built from 15 residues. The germline V gene encodes CDR1 MGHRA and CDR2 YSYEKL. DNA of the CDR3: TGCGCCAGCAGCCAAGGAGGACAGGGAACTTCACCCCTCCACTTT. Translated, it gives CASSQGGQGTSPLHF.

V and J are TRBV9 and TRBJ2-3; tentative D call: TRBD1 (6 bases). From germline, CDR1 is SGDLS and CDR2 YYNGEE. The CDR3 loop spans 16 amino acids. V shed 3 bases and J shed 6 bases, with 20 bases lying between them. The CDR3 DNA follows: TGTGCCAGCAGCGGCAAGGTCACAGGGCCGGAGGATACGCAGTATTTT. Translation: CASSGKVTGPEDTQYF.

This clone turned up a few times. The J gene is TRBJ1-5, the V gene TRBV27; D uncertain. The length of the CDR3 is 12 residues. CDR1 and CDR2 (germline): MNHEY, SMNVEV (reference sequence). The chain's CDR3 is CASADSNQPQHF. The CDR3, as DNA: TGTGCTTCCGCGGATAGCAATCAGCCCCAGCATTTT.

The rearrangement joins TRBV9 to TRBJ1-6; tentatively, D is TRBD1 (6 bases). The CDR3 has 16 amino acids. V lost 4 bases, J lost 7 bases, and 18 bases lay in between. CDR1 and CDR2 from the germline V gene are SGDLS and YYNGEE. This chain's CDR3 is CASSLTGQGKNSPLHF. Here the CDR3 DNA reads TGTGCCAGCAGCTTAACCGGGCAGGGGAAGAATTCACCCCTCCACTTT. Complete variable domain (other parts from reference TRBV9 and TRBJ1-6): DSGVTQTPKHLITATGQRVTLRCSPRSGDLSVYWYQQSLDQGLQFLIQYYNGEERAKGNILERFSAQQFPDLHSELNLSSLELGDSALYFCASSLTGQGKNSPLHFGNGTRLTVT.

The J gene is TRBJ1-5, the V gene TRBV28; possibly TRBD1 for D (6 bases). The CDR3 length is 15 residues. The V end was cut by 0 bases, the J end by 4 bases, with 10 bases between. Germline V gene sequence: CDR1 MDHEN, CDR2 SYDVKM. CDR3 nucleotide sequence: TGTGCCAGCAGTTTATGGGACAGAACGAATCAGCCCCAGCATTTT. Protein sequence: CASSLWDRTNQPQHF.

The rearrangement uses TRBV6-6 and TRBJ1-1; a possible D gene is TRBD1 (6 bases). This CDR3 is 14 amino acids long. Trimming stripped 3 bases from V and 1 base from J, with 9 bases between. Germline CDR1 MNHNY, CDR2 SVGAGI (reference sequence). The CDR3 nucleotides are TGTGCCAGCAGTTATAGCAGGGGGAACACTGAAGCTTTCTTT. It encodes CASSYSRGNTEAFF.

The chain recombines TRBV10-3 with TRBJ2-1, with D uncertain. The CDR3 is 13 amino acids. Germline CDR1 ENHRY, CDR2 SYGVKD. Trimming stripped 6 bases from V and 6 bases from J, with 12 bases between. CDR3 sequence reads: CAISPSPGNEQFF. CDR3 nucleotide sequence: TGTGCCATCAGCCCATCCCCGGGCAATGAGCAGTTCTTC.